One and the same sample provided the 30 T cell receptor beta chains below, sequenced in a study of blood T cells in healthy people across ages. A J-beta primer mix and a sample-barcoded 5' primer were used in a second PCR of about 7 to 12 cycles. Each CDR3 protein gets one entry after TCRdb re-called the 5' RACE reads with MiXCR. This sample has roughly 640,000 distinct CDR3 sequences, with approximately 30% found just once. The sample comprised blood. The receptors derive from a woman older than 75 in good health.

There are many counts of this clonotype. The CDR3 DNA reads as TGCGCCAGCAGCTGGTCCACCGGGGAGCTGTTTTTT. It translates to CASSWSTGELFF. The V and J genes are TRBV5-1 and TRBJ2-2; D remains ambiguous. Germline CDR1 SGHRS, CDR2 YFSETQ. The CDR3 totals 12 residues. V lost 3 bases, J lost 4 bases, and 4 bases lay in between.

The chain uses TRBV6-1 and TRBJ1-2; D not resolved. Per the germline V gene, CDR1 is MNHNS and CDR2 is SASEGT. Trimming stripped 6 bases from V and 4 bases from J, with 18 bases between. CDR3 length: 15 amino acids. The CDR3 here is CASRWNNPGSYGYTF. The CDR3 region has the DNA TGTGCCAGCAGATGGAATAATCCCGGGAGCTATGGCTACACCTTC.

This clonotype was detected ten times or more. The chain carries TRBV2 and TRBJ1-2; 11 bases fit TRBD1. V was clipped by 5 bases and J by 8 bases; unmatched bases: 10. The CDR3 loop spans 15 amino acids. CDR1 is SNHLY and CDR2 is FYNNEI in the germline V gene. The CDR3 loop is CASSSQDRGRGGYTF. The CDR3, as DNA: TGTGCCAGCAGTAGCCAGGACAGGGGGCGTGGAGGCTACACCTTC.

About this clonotype: At one end the junction does not follow the germline gene, possibly because of a read error. The gene calls are TRBV29-1 and TRBJ2-7; D is unclear. The V gene's germline CDR1 is SQVTM and CDR2 ANQGSEA. CDR3 length equals 12 residues. DNA for the CDR3: TGCAGCGTCCTACATGGAGTGGAGACCCAGTATTTC. It codes for CSVLHGVETQYF.

This clonotype was picked up many times. The V call is TRBV30, the J call TRBJ2-7; TRBD2 aligns across 10 bases. Germline CDR1 is GTSNPN and CDR2 is SVGIG (reference sequence). The CDR3 consists of 14 residues. V shed 1 base, J shed 2 bases, and the junction held 2 bases outside the gene matches. In DNA form, the CDR3 reads TGTGCCTGGAGTGCCCTAGCGGGGGCCTACGAGCAGTACTTC. Residues: CAWSALAGAYEQYF.

Many counts were recorded for this clonotype. The CDR3 DNA reads TGTGCCAGCAGTCCCGGGACAGCTGTCTATGGCTACACCTTC. It codes for CASSPGTAVYGYTF. The gene calls are TRBV28 and TRBJ1-2, with 7 bases lining up with TRBD1. V gave up 5 bases and J gave up 4 bases; unmatched junction bases: 7. CDR3 length: 14 residues. Germline V gene lookup returns CDR1 MDHEN and CDR2 SYDVKM.

The chain employs TRBV5-1 and TRBJ2-7; no clear D gene. This CDR3 spans 13 amino acids. CDR1 and CDR2 (germline): SGHRS, YFSETQ. Deletions cut 0 bases from V and 5 bases from J, with 9 bases between. This CDR3 is CASSLVVQDEQYF. The CDR3 coding sequence is TGCGCCAGCAGCTTGGTGGTTCAAGACGAGCAGTACTTC. Full variable domain (missing parts from reference TRBV5-1 and TRBJ2-7): KAGVTQTPRYLIKTRGQQVTLSCSPISGHRSVSWYQQTPGQGLQFLFEYFSETQRNKGNFPGRFSGRQFSNSRSEMNVSTLELGDSALYLCASSLVVQDEQYFGPGTRLTVT.

About this clonotype: A much bigger clone sits one base away, suggesting this may be a read error. This chain connects TRBV2 to TRBJ2-7, with D perhaps matching TRBD1 (6 bases). Trimming removed 8 bases at V and 6 bases at J, with 20 bases between. This CDR3 has 14 amino acids. CDR1 is SNHLY, CDR2 FYNNEI, per germline. The CDR3 reads CASGLDRTRGEQYF. The CDR3, as DNA: TGTGCCAGCGGTTTGGACCGTACCAGGGGCGAGCAGTACTTC.

Ten or more counts support this clonotype. V gene TRBV7-2 combines with J gene TRBJ2-3, with 7 bases fitting TRBD1. Germline V CDR1 and CDR2: SGHTA, FQGNSA. The CDR3 is 15 residues long. The ends lost 5 bases at V and 8 bases at J; junction bases unmatched: 13. In DNA, the CDR3 is TGTGCCAGCAGCCCGGACAGGACATATCTCGGTACGCAGTATTTT. It is translated as CASSPDRTYLGTQYF. Based on the CDR3 plus reference TRBV7-2 and TRBJ2-3, the full variable domain is GAGVSQSPSNKVTEKGKDVELRCDPISGHTALYWYRQSLGQGLEFLIYFQGNSAPDKSGLPSDRFSAERTGGSVSTLTIQRTQQEDSAVYLCASSPDRTYLGTQYFGPGTRLTVL.

The chain employs TRBV6-1 and TRBJ1-5; D unclear. From germline, CDR1 is MNHNS and CDR2 SASEGT. V was trimmed by 1 base and J by 0 bases, leaving 7 bases between them. The CDR3 runs to 15 residues. The CDR3 DNA sequence: TGTGCCAGCAGTGAAGTGGCAGTTAGCAATCAGCCCCAGCATTTT. Its protein product is CASSEVAVSNQPQHF.

At least ten counts were recorded for this clonotype. The rearrangement links TRBV5-6 to TRBJ2-1; TRBD2 aligns across 7 bases. CDR3 size: 17 residues. Germline V CDR1 and CDR2: SGHDT, YYEEEE. V lost 3 bases and J lost 8; bases outside the gene matches: 17. In DNA, the CDR3 is TGTGCCAGCAGCTCCTCCCCTACTAGCGCTGGGTGGGATGAGCAGTTCTTC. This encodes CASSSSPTSAGWDEQFF.

Comment on this clonotype: This sequence may be a read error, since a much larger clone differs from it by one base. The V call is TRBV5-1, the J call TRBJ2-5, with D perhaps matching TRBD2 (5 bases). CDR1 SGHRS and CDR2 YFSETQ come from the germline V gene. Trimming cost V 4 bases and J 5 bases, with 15 bases left between them. The CDR3 has 14 amino acids. CDR3 in DNA: TGCGCCAGCAGCGCTACAGAGGGCGCGGAGACCCAGTACTTC. Amino acid sequence: CASSATEGAETQYF. Full variable domain (outside the CDR3, taken from reference TRBV5-1 and TRBJ2-5): KAGVTQTPRYLIKTRGQQVTLSCSPISGHRSVSWYQQTPGQGLQFLFEYFSETQRNKGNFPGRFSGRQFSNSRSEMNVSTLELGDSALYLCASSATEGAETQYFGPGTRLLVL.

This chain links TRBV20-1 with TRBJ2-1, with D maybe TRBD1 (5 bases). Trimming stripped 2 bases from V and 2 bases from J, with 13 bases between. Looked up from germline, CDR1 is DFQATT and CDR2 is SNEGSKA (reference sequence). The CDR3 contains 15 residues. In DNA form, the CDR3 reads TGCAGTGCTAGATTTCTGGGCAGGGCCTACAATGAGCAGTTCTTC. It translates to CSARFLGRAYNEQFF.

The CDR3 protein is CASRRTSLGMGYTF. The CDR3 DNA follows: TGTGCCAGCAGGCGGACTAGCTTGGGTATGGGCTACACCTTC. The gene calls are TRBV2 and TRBJ1-2; D gene ambiguous. Germline CDR1 reads SNHLY; CDR2 reads FYNNEI. This CDR3 comprises 14 residues. Trimming took off 6 bases at V and 8 bases at J, with 19 bases between the two ends.

This clonotype was seen a handful of times. This chain's CDR3 is CASSPGPGQQMNTEAFF. CDR3 in DNA: TGTGCCAGCAGCCCCGGGCCGGGACAGCAAATGAACACTGAAGCTTTCTTT. The chain joins TRBV5-6 to TRBJ1-1; 7 bases line up with TRBD1. Germline CDR1 and CDR2: SGHDT and YYEEEE. This CDR3 comprises 17 residues. V gave up 4 bases and J gave up 0 bases; unmatched junction bases: 12.

CDR3: CASSGQGGSGNTIYF. The CDR3 region has the DNA TGTGCCAGCAGCGGACAGGGAGGCTCTGGAAACACCATATATTTT. The genes are TRBV6-1 and TRBJ1-3; 8 nucleotides match TRBD1. Germline CDR1 is MNHNS and CDR2 is SASEGT. The CDR3 runs to 15 residues. Trimming at V came to 6 bases and at J to 0 bases, leaving 4 bases not matched to a gene.

This chain links TRBV29-1 with TRBJ1-2; D is unresolved. Trimming left V 6 bases short and J 8 bases short, with 16 bases between. The CDR3 extends over 12 amino acids. Germline loops: CDR1 SQVTM, CDR2 ANQGSEA. CDR3 protein: CSVRASRGGYTF. The CDR3 DNA reads as TGCAGCGTACGGGCCTCCCGTGGAGGCTACACCTTC.

This clonotype has more than one count but fewer than ten. The chain carries TRBV12-3 or TRBV12-4 and TRBJ1-5; D perhaps matches TRBD1 (6 bases). Trimming took off 0 bases at V and 0 bases at J, with 9 bases between the two ends. This CDR3 spans 16 amino acids. CDR3 protein: CASSLAGQSSNQPQHF. CDR3 DNA sequence: TGTGCCAGCAGTTTAGCCGGACAGAGTAGCAATCAGCCCCAGCATTTT.

There are many counts of this clonotype. The chain joins TRBV20-1 to TRBJ2-1; 12 nucleotides agree with TRBD2. Germline trimming cut 2 bases from V and 8 bases from J; bases unmatched to any gene: 7. Germline V lookup: CDR1 DFQATT, CDR2 SNEGSKA (reference sequence). The CDR3 length is 15 residues. In DNA, the CDR3 is TGCAGTGCTAGATGGGCTAGCGGGGGGGCCCATGAGCAGTTCTTC. This gives the protein CSARWASGGAHEQFF.

Comment on this clonotype: This sequence may be a read error, since a much larger clone differs from it by one base. The V call is TRBV14, the J call TRBJ1-2; D not resolved. CDR1 is SGHDN, CDR2 FVKESK, per germline. The CDR3 contains 13 residues. The V end lost 1 base, the J end lost 4 bases, and 7 bases lay between the germline ends. DNA of the CDR3: TGTGCCAGCAGCCAAGTGGTGGTCTATGGCTACACCTTC. Its translation: CASSQVVVYGYTF.

This clonotype showed up just a few times. One end of the junction does not line up with germline, which may come from a read error. CDR3 in amino acids: CASSFVFTGERFF. CDR3 coding DNA: TGTGCCAGCAGCTTTGTTTTTACCGGGGAGCGGTTTTTT. The chain employs TRBV7-2 and TRBJ2-2, with D tentatively TRBD2 (5 bases). The CDR3 runs to 13 residues. Germline CDR1 and CDR2: SGHTA and FQGNSA.

The J gene is TRBJ2-3, the V gene TRBV7-2; weak D call: TRBD1 (6 bases). The germline V gene has CDR1 SGHTA and CDR2 FQGNSA. V dropped 7 bases and J dropped 5 bases, with 19 bases sitting between them. The length of the CDR3 is 15 residues. CDR3 sequence reads: CASTTRGSFQDTQYF. CDR3 nucleotides: TGTGCCAGCACCACCAGGGGAAGTTTTCAAGATACGCAGTATTTT.

The rearrangement links TRBV5-1 to TRBJ2-5; TRBD2 agrees at 12 bases. This CDR3 has 17 amino acids. V lost 3 bases to trimming and J lost 5 bases; unmatched junction nucleotides: 11. CDR1 and CDR2 from the germline V gene are SGHRS and YFSETQ. The CDR3 is CASSSLTSGGTGETQYF. The CDR3 nucleotides read TGCGCCAGCAGCTCCTTGACTAGCGGGGGCACGGGGGAGACCCAGTACTTC.

This chain links TRBV6-4 with TRBJ2-2; possible D gene TRBD1, 6 bases. Germline V CDR1 and CDR2: MRHNA, SNTAGT. The CDR3 spans 13 residues. Trimming cost V 3 bases and J 6 bases, with 8 bases left between them. This chain's CDR3 is CASSDEGAGELFF. The DNA for the CDR3 is TGTGCCAGCAGTGATGAGGGGGCCGGGGAGCTGTTTTTT.

This clonotype has a count of ten or more. The chain combines TRBV12-3 or TRBV12-4 with TRBJ2-7; perhaps TRBD2 as D (7 bases). Trimming left V 7 bases short and J 0 bases short, with 16 bases between. The CDR3 is made up of 15 amino acids. The CDR3 here is CASTRMGGPSYEQYF. The CDR3 DNA sequence: TGTGCCAGCACCCGGATGGGGGGGCCCTCCTACGAGCAGTACTTC.

The rearrangement uses TRBV5-1 and TRBJ1-1; D is ambiguous. Germline V gene data show CDR1 as SGHRS and CDR2 as YFSETQ. Trimming left V 4 bases short and J 2 bases short, with 12 bases between. CDR3 length equals 14 residues. The CDR3 protein is CASSTGPSNTEAFF. The CDR3 coding sequence is TGCGCCAGCAGCACCGGCCCCTCCAACACTGAAGCTTTCTTT.

This chain links TRBV21-1 with TRBJ1-2. TRBV21-1 is a pseudogene locus. The CDR3 covers 14 residues. The CDR3 protein is CASSTPEGYSGYTF. The DNA for the CDR3 is TGTGCCAGCAGCACCCCAGAGGGCTACTCTGGCTACACCTTC.

This clonotype was counted only a few times. The junction and the germline gene differ at one end; a read error may be behind it. The V and J genes are TRBV4-2 and TRBJ1-1, with D perhaps TRBD1 (6 bases). Germline V gene lookup returns CDR1 LGHNA and CDR2 YNFKEQ. The CDR3 is 19 amino acids. The CDR3 reads CAGSQDPGAGAIRNTEAFF. CDR3 nucleotides: TGTGCCGGCAGCCAAGATCCAGGGGCAGGGGCTATCCGGAACACTGAAGCTTTCTTT.

This clonotype occurred a few times. The chain combines TRBV20-1 with TRBJ2-1; D is undetermined. The CDR3 contains 13 residues. Germline values: CDR1 DFQATT, CDR2 SNEGSKA (reference sequence). The V gene lost 1 base and the J gene lost 2 bases, with 6 bases spanning the gap. The DNA of the CDR3 is TGCAGTGCTAGAGCTATGACCTACAATGAGCAGTTCTTC. It is translated as CSARAMTYNEQFF.

This clonotype was found many times. The chain combines TRBV7-2 with TRBJ2-7; TRBD1 matches at 7 bases. V lost 5 bases, J lost 3 bases, and 13 bases stayed unmatched. Germline CDR1 reads SGHTA; CDR2 reads FQGNSA. This CDR3 contains 16 residues. The CDR3 DNA sequence: TGTGCCAGCAGCCATCGACAGGGCCTTAAACTCTACGAGCAGTACTTC. Translated, it gives CASSHRQGLKLYEQYF.